This paragraph reports one TCR beta chain. Its target is unknown. CDR3 size: 14 residues. With V trimmed by 6 bases and J by 4 bases, 6 bases remained unmatched. CDR1 and CDR2 from the germline V gene are SEHNR and FQNEAQ (reference sequence). These data originate in a study of OX40 agonist ivuxolimab in advanced cancers. Clones were read by immunoSEQ multiplex PCR, and TCRdb kept only the in-frame ones, dropping some. Of about 40,000 clones listed, over 75% are singletons. Whole-study results and caveats: Individuals who were partial responders at 0.1-3.0 mg/kg had clonal expansion that ranked among the lowest.

The sequence was obtained from an adult with an advanced solid tumor such as melanoma, head and neck, liver or kidney cancer. The V and J genes are TRBV7-9 and TRBJ1-2, with TRBD1 matching over 9 bases. The starting material was CD4+ or CD8+ T cells sorted from blood, obtained in a trial of the OX40 agonist ivuxolimab. The CDR3 DNA sequence: TGTGCCAGCAGTTATGGACAGGGGACCTATGGCTACACCTTC. Its protein is CASSYGQGTYGYTF.